The present T cell receptor beta chain was sequenced within a study of cytomegalovirus exposure and HLA in healthy donors. Study-level points and caveats: The HLA-A and HLA-B alleles of most subjects were reportedly predicted accurately from TCR beta sequences.

Germline V gives CDR1 MNHEY, CDR2 SVGAGI. The V segment lost 11 bases and the J segment 5 bases; nucleotides outside the gene matches: 14. The CDR3 sequence is 14 residues long. Of note for this clone: Its antigen is unidentified.

Primers: 60 Vbeta forward and 13 Jbeta reverse. TCRdb keeps only in-frame clones here, not all; method: immunoSEQ multiplex PCR. In the table there are some 150,000 clones, 64% of which are singletons. The sequencing sample was made of PBMCs. This chain connects TRBV6-5 to TRBJ1-2; 7 bases are shared with TRBD1. This sequence was found in a young woman in good health and CMV-seropositive. CDR3 loop: CASTPQGLVYGYTF. CDR3 bases: TGTGCCTCAACCCCACAGGGGCTAGTATATGGCTACACCTTC.